This TCR beta chain was recorded in a study of T-cell reconstitution after alpha-beta-depleted transplantation in children. Study observations and caveats: There were some patients whose high TCRbeta diversity at day 60 came from surviving recipient T cells and thymic progenitors. Newly made T cells mostly supplied T-cell counts and diversity one year after transplant.

The sample holds a few counts of this clonotype. What it recognizes is unknown. Unique molecular identifiers tagged the TCRbeta library. TCRdb redid the calling of the PCR reads with MiXCR, one entry per CDR3 protein. The sample yields 550,000 to 800,000 distinct CDR3 sequences, roughly 13% seen once. The CDR3 length is 13 residues. Trimming took 2 bases from V and 3 from J; bases not matched to a gene: 3. The germline V gene encodes CDR1 SQVTM and CDR2 ANQGSEA. The chain links TRBV29-1 to TRBJ2-7; 8 bases align to TRBD2. The receptor was derived from a girl aged 2 to 10 with congenital amegakaryocytic thrombocytopenia, due to receive a stem cell transplant. This sample comprised PBMCs, obtained before TCRalphabeta/CD19-depleted stem cell transplant. The CDR3 sequence: CSVETSGFYEQYF. CDR3 coding DNA: TGCAGCGTTGAAACTAGCGGATTCTACGAGCAGTACTTC.